The rows below give T cell receptor beta chains drawn from one sample of a study of human T cells and chemical hapten exposure. TCRdb independently ran MiXCR on the RACE reads; one entry per CDR3 protein. The sample yields 300,000 to 400,000 distinct CDR3 sequences, 5.1% seen once. Sequences were derived from whole blood, sampled in connection with sensitization to the hapten diphenylcyclopropenone (DPC). These receptors originate from a woman aged 45-59 years with alopecia areata. Some clones in this sample may be carry-over from other donors' samples. The CDR3 runs from the conserved cysteine through the conserved F or W. The D gene is left open where the match is weak. Clone size is shown for a subset of rows, as once, few, many or a class of expanded clone.

V: TRBV29-1; D: -; J: TRBJ1-2; size: many; CDR3: CSVEFGYTF; DNA: TGCAGCGTTGAATTTGGCTACACCTTC
V: TRBV9; D: -; J: TRBJ2-1; size: -; CDR3: CASSLQDGVEQFF; DNA: TGTGCCAGCAGCTTACAAGACGGGGTCGAGCAGTTCTTC
V: TRBV13; D: -; J: TRBJ2-6; size: many; CDR3: CASSSRYSGANVLTF; DNA: TGTGCCAGCAGCTCCCGGTACTCTGGGGCCAACGTCCTGACTTTC
V: TRBV7-6; D: -; J: TRBJ2-2; size: many; CDR3: CASSKDRTNTGELFF; DNA: TGTGCCAGCAGCAAAGACAGGACTAACACCGGGGAGCTGTTTTTT
V: TRBV6-2/TRBV6-3; D: -; J: TRBJ2-5; size: many; CDR3: CASSSSSSKETQYF; DNA: TGTGCCAGCAGTTCATCATCTAGCAAAGAGACCCAGTACTTC
V: TRBV7-9; D: TRBD1; J: TRBJ1-1; size: many; CDR3: CASSYTGENTEAFF; DNA: TGTGCCAGCAGCTACACAGGGGAGAACACTGAAGCTTTCTTT
V: TRBV27; D: TRBD1; J: TRBJ2-7; size: -; CDR3: CASGTGGTYEQYF; DNA: TGTGCCAGCGGGACAGGGGGCACCTACGAGCAGTACTTC
V: TRBV7-2; D: -; J: TRBJ1-5; size: many; CDR3: CASSPDLRGNQPQHF; DNA: TGTGCCAGCAGCCCAGACCTAAGGGGCAATCAGCCCCAGCATTTT
V: TRBV3-1; D: -; J: TRBJ2-3; size: many; CDR3: CASSQDYLNTQYF; DNA: TGTGCCAGCAGCCAAGATTATCTCAATACGCAGTATTTT
V: TRBV29-1; D: -; J: TRBJ1-2; size: many; CDR3: CSVGAGAGYTF; DNA: TGCAGCGTTGGAGCAGGGGCCGGCTACACCTTC
V: TRBV29-1; D: TRBD1; J: TRBJ2-1; size: many; CDR3: CSVGDRLYNEQFF; DNA: TGCAGCGTAGGGGACAGGCTATACAATGAGCAGTTCTTC
V: TRBV5-1; D: -; J: TRBJ1-1; size: -; CDR3: CASSLYSPNTEAFF; DNA: TGCGCCAGCAGCTTGTACAGCCCGAACACTGAAGCTTTCTTT
V: TRBV12-3/TRBV12-4; D: TRBD1; J: TRBJ1-2; size: many; CDR3: CASTGTGLLRYGYTF; DNA: TGTGCCAGCACCGGGACAGGTCTGCTACGGTATGGCTACACCTTC
V: TRBV5-4; D: TRBD1; J: TRBJ1-6; size: few; CDR3: CASSSEGARNSPLHF; DNA: TGTGCCAGCAGCTCAGAGGGGGCGCGTAATTCACCCCTCCACTTT
V: TRBV6-2/TRBV6-3; D: -; J: TRBJ2-1; size: few; CDR3: CASSYDSFSSYNEQFF; DNA: TGTGCCAGCAGTTACGACAGCTTTAGCTCCTACAATGAGCAGTTCTTC
V: TRBV12-3/TRBV12-4; D: -; J: TRBJ2-7; size: -; CDR3: CASAASYEQYF; DNA: TGCGCCAGCGCAGCCTCCTACGAGCAGTACTTC
V: TRBV7-9; D: -; J: TRBJ1-3; size: many; CDR3: CASSLPGRPNTIYF; DNA: TGTGCCAGCAGCTTACCGGGACGGCCAAACACCATATATTTT
V: TRBV21-1; D: -; J: TRBJ1-5; size: many; CDR3: CATTEQDFQPQHF; DNA: TGTGCCACCACCGAACAGGACTTTCAGCCCCAGCATTTT
V: TRBV11-2; D: TRBD2; J: TRBJ2-1; size: few; CDR3: CASSRISSGRADEQFF; DNA: TGTGCCAGCAGCCGCATCTCTAGCGGGAGGGCCGATGAGCAGTTCTTC
V: TRBV12-3/TRBV12-4; D: -; J: TRBJ2-1; size: many; CDR3: CASSPGSGPAYNEQFF; DNA: TGTGCCAGCAGTCCAGGTAGCGGCCCAGCCTACAATGAGCAGTTCTTC
V: TRBV2; D: TRBD2; J: TRBJ2-7; size: -; CDR3: CASSGAGTSGGYEQYF; DNA: TGTGCCAGCAGTGGGGCCGGGACTAGCGGGGGGTACGAGCAGTACTTC
V: TRBV12-3/TRBV12-4; D: -; J: TRBJ1-3; size: -; CDR3: CASRYRATIYF; DNA: TGTGCCAGCAGGTACAGGGCCACCATATATTTT
V: TRBV6-2/TRBV6-3; D: -; J: TRBJ2-4; size: -; CDR3: CASSPVTSLAKNIQYF; DNA: TGTGCCAGCAGCCCGGTGACTAGTCTAGCCAAAAACATTCAGTACTTC
V: TRBV20-1; D: -; J: TRBJ2-7; size: many; CDR3: CSASTGDLRQYF; DNA: TGCAGTGCCTCGACAGGCGACTTACGGCAGTACTTC
V: TRBV5-1; D: -; J: TRBJ2-5; size: few; CDR3: CASSDSEETQYF; DNA: TGCGCCAGCAGCGACTCGGAAGAGACCCAGTACTTC
V: TRBV4-1; D: TRBD1; J: TRBJ2-3; size: -; CDR3: CASSQWTGGLTDTQYF; DNA: TGCGCCAGCAGCCAGTGGACAGGGGGGCTCACAGATACGCAGTATTTT
V: TRBV6-6; D: -; J: TRBJ1-2; size: few; CDR3: CASSSRGYYGYTF; DNA: TGTGCCAGCAGCTCCCGGGGATACTATGGCTACACCTTC
V: TRBV20-1; D: -; J: TRBJ1-2; size: -; CDR3: CSAPTGNHGYTF; DNA: TGCAGTGCTCCCACAGGGAACCATGGCTACACCTTC
V: TRBV28; D: TRBD2; J: TRBJ2-5; size: many; CDR3: CASGNERGGRQTQYF; DNA: TGTGCCAGCGGAAATGAGCGGGGGGGCCGACAGACCCAGTACTTC
V: TRBV19; D: -; J: TRBJ2-2; size: few; CDR3: CASSIKLGRGLTSGTGELFF; DNA: TGTGCCAGTAGTATAAAGTTGGGCAGGGGCCTGACGTCGGGCACCGGGGAGCTGTTTTTT
V: TRBV29-1; D: -; J: TRBJ1-1; size: many; CDR3: CSVVRDTEAFF; DNA: TGCAGCGTTGTACGAGACACTGAAGCTTTCTTT
V: TRBV2; D: -; J: TRBJ2-2; size: many; CDR3: CASRPLGDTGELFF; DNA: TGTGCCAGCCGCCCCCTGGGGGACACCGGGGAGCTGTTTTTT
V: TRBV6-2/TRBV6-3; D: -; J: TRBJ1-1; size: -; CDR3: CASSQGSLEAFF; DNA: TGTGCCAGCAGTCAGGGGAGCCTTGAAGCTTTCTTT
V: TRBV29-1; D: -; J: TRBJ1-1; size: -; CDR3: CSVEGTALGGTEAFF; DNA: TGCAGCGTTGAGGGGACCGCCCTGGGGGGCACTGAAGCTTTCTTT